This record concerns one T cell receptor (beta chain) sequence. Its antigen remains unidentified. The source of the sample is a study of T-cell memory formation after mild COVID-19. Study context: Each donor largely had its own TCR clusters. Whole-study results and caveats: Prior to infection, memory already included some responding clones, suggesting cross-reactive memory joined. The CD4+ clones that contracted clustered mainly within CM and EM, and the CD8+ clones concentrated in EMRA.

Libraries for TCRalpha and TCRbeta carried sample barcodes and unique molecular identifiers via 5'RACE. Using its own MiXCR run on the 5' RACE reads, TCRdb lists one record per CDR3 protein. The table includes 130,000 to 150,000 distinct CDR3 sequences, 19% detected once. CDR3 length: 15 residues. Germline trimming cut 6 bases from V and 6 bases from J; bases unmatched to any gene: 8. The chain is built from TRBV12-3 or TRBV12-4 and TRBJ2-1; 10 bases are shared with TRBD2. The sequencing input was PBMCs or a T cell subset sorted from them (not recorded which). The origin of this receptor is an adult woman who had mild COVID-19 (a few samples of this study predate the infection). Cell type and time point are not known. The CDR3 region has the DNA TGTGCCAGCAGGCGTGGACTAGCGGAGATCAATGAGCAGTTCTTC. Translating it yields CASRRGLAEINEQFF.